This T cell receptor (beta chain) was recovered during a study of cytomegalovirus exposure and HLA in healthy donors. Study-level points and caveats: Sequencing likely produced, as an artifact, a cluster of highly shared sequence variants.

PCR amplification relied on 60 Vbeta primers (plus 13 Jbeta primers). The method was immunoSEQ multiplex PCR; TCRdb's version includes in-frame clones alone and lacks a portion of them. The sample holds around 150,000 clones, about 78% seen once. With 4 bases removed from V and 0 bases from J, the gap between germline ends came to 13 bases. The CDR3 totals 16 residues. Germline values: CDR1 SGHRS, CDR2 YFSETQ. For this clone: Its antigen is not identified.

The sequenced material came from PBMCs. This receptor was obtained from a man in his forties in good health and CMV-seropositive. The rearrangement uses TRBV5-1 and TRBJ1-4; D is uncertain. The DNA of the CDR3 is TGCGCCAGCAGCCCGTCCGGGTCTCCAACTAATGAAAAACTGTTTTTT. The encoded protein is CASSPSGSPTNEKLFF.